These T cell receptor delta chains were read from a single sample in a study of gamma-delta chains in newborns, infants, children. TCRdb fed the reads to CATT. In the table there are approximately 3,000 delta-chain clones, roughly 0.6% of which are singletons. Sequenced sample: blood. The receptor set was obtained from a child who was a newborn, infant or young child, either healthy, febrile or measles-vaccinated (not recorded which). The CDR3 runs from the conserved cysteine through the conserved F or W. A D gene is named only where the DNA matches it firmly. Size is omitted from some rows. Given values are once, few, many or a class for expanded clones.

V gene	J gene	D gene	clone size	CDR3 protein	CDR3 DNA
TRDV2	TRDJ2	TRDD3	few	CACDAVGGYGTAQPFF	TGTGCCTGTGACGCAGTTGGGGGATACGGCACAGCACAACCCTTCTTT
TRDV2	TRDJ3	.	few	CACDTAYETWDTRQMFF	TGTGCCTGTGACACTGCCTACGAAACCTGGGACACCCGGCAGATGTTTTTC
TRDV2	TRDJ2	TRDD3	large	CACDVLGDPTAQLFF	TGTGCCTGTGACGTACTGGGGGATCCTACAGCACAACTCTTCTTT
TRDV2	TRDJ3	TRDD3	medium-sized	CACDTAPLGDTSWDTRQMFF	TGTGCCTGTGACACCGCTCCACTGGGGGATACGTCCTGGGACACCCGACAGATGTTTTTC
TRAV29/DV5	TRDJ3	TRDD3	few	CAARRRNWGSYSWDTRQMFF	TGTGCAGCAAGAAGACGTAACTGGGGGTCCTACTCCTGGGACACCCGACAGATGTTTTTC
TRDV2	TRDJ3	TRDD3	large	CACGGYSWDTRQMFF	TGTGCCTGTGGGGGATACTCCTGGGACACCCGACAGATGTTTTTC
TRDV2	TRDJ1	TRDD3	few	CACYTVGGYDRLTF	TGTGCCTGTTACACCGTCGGGGGATACGATAGACTCACCTTT
TRDV2	TRDJ3	TRDD3	.	CACDAGGCGTWDTRQMFF	TGTGCCTGTGACGCTGGGGGATGCGGGACCTGGGACACCCGACAGATGTTTTTC
TRDV2	TRDJ3	TRDD3	medium-sized	CACDTAGGSTPWDTRQMFF	TGTGCCTGTGACACCGCTGGGGGATCCACACCCTGGGACACCCGACAGATGTTTTTC
TRDV2	TRDJ3	TRDD3	.	CACVLTGGYDSWDTRQMFF	TGTGCCTGTGTCCTTACTGGGGGATACGACTCCTGGGACACCCGACAGATGTTTTTC
TRDV1	TRDJ1	.	medium-sized	CALGELAYLPLGVTDKLIF	TGTGCTCTTGGGGAACTGGCCTACCTTCCCCTGGGGGTCACCGATAAACTCATCTTT
TRDV2	TRDJ3	TRDD3	large	CACDTAGGYWDTRQMFF	TGTGCCTGTGACACCGCTGGGGGATACTGGGACACCCGACAGATGTTTTTC
TRDV2	TRDJ1	.	.	CACDRGAPGVYDYTDNLIF	TGTGCCTGTGACAGGGGGGCGCCTGGGGTATACGACTACACCGATAACCTCATCTTT
TRDV2	TRDJ1	TRDD3	few	CACDTGRGILGYTDKLIF	TGTGCCTGTGACACGGGACGGGGGATACTCGGTTACACCGATAAACTCATCTTT
TRDV2	TRDJ3	.	.	CACGNAGVTRDTRQMFF	TGTGCCTGTGGCAATGCTGGGGTTACAAGGGACACCCGACAGATGTTTTTC
TRDV2	TRDJ3	TRDD3	.	CACDTAGGHWDTRQMFF	TGTGCCTGTGACACTGCTGGGGGACATTGGGACACCCGACAGATGTTTTTC
TRDV2	TRDJ3	.	medium-sized	CACDTVGLGHSSWDTRQMFF	TGTGCCTGTGACACGGTTGGGCTGGGGCACAGCTCCTGGGACACCCGACAGATGTTTTTC
TRDV2	TRDJ2	TRDD3	large	CACDTLVGDTAQLFF	TGTGCCTGTGACACGCTGGTGGGGGATACAGCACAACTCTTCTTT
TRDV2	TRDJ2	.	few	CACDTWGTAQLFF	TGTGCTTGCGACACCTGGGGGACAGCACAACTCTTCTTT
TRDV2	TRDJ1	.	large	CACDTGGYYTDKLIF	TGTGCCTGTGACACTGGGGGTTACTACACCGATAAACTCATCTTT